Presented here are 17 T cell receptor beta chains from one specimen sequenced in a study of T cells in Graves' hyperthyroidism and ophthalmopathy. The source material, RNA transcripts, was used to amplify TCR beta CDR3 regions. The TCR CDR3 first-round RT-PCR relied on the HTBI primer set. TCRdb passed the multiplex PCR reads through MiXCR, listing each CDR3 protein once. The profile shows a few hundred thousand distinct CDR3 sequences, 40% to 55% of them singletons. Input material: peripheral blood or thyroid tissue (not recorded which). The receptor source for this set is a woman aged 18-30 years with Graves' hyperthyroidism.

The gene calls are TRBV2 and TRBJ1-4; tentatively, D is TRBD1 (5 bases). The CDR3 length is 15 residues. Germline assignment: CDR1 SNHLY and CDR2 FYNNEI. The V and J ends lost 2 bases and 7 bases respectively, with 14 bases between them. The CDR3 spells CASSESSQRGEKLFF. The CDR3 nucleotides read TGTGCCAGCAGTGAATCCTCACAGAGGGGTGAAAAACTGTTTTTT.

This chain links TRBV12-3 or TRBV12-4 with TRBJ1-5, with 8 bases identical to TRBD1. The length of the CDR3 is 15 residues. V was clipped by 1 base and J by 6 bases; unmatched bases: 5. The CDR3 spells CASSLVQGASQPQHF. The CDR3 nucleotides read TGTGCCAGCAGTTTAGTGCAGGGGGCAAGTCAGCCCCAGCATTTT.

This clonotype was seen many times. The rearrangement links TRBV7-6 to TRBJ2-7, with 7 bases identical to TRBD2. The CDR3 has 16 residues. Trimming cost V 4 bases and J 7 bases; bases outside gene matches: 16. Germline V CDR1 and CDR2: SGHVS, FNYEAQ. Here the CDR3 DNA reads TGTGCCAGCAGCTCAGGTGCGGCTAGCGGAGCTTGGGAGCAGTACTTC. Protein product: CASSSGAASGAWEQYF.

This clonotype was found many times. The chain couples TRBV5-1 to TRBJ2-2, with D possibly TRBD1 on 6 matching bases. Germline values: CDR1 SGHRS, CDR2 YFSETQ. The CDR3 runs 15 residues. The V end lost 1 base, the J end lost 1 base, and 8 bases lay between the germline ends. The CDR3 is CASSLQGLNTGELFF. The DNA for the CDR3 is TGCGCCAGCAGCTTGCAGGGGTTGAACACCGGGGAGCTGTTTTTT.

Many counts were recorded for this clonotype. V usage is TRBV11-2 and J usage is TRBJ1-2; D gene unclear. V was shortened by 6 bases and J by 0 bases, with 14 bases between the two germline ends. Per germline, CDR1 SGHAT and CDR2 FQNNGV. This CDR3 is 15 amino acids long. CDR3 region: CASSRGSRTNYGYTF. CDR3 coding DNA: TGTGCCAGCAGTCGAGGGTCACGGACTAACTATGGCTACACCTTC.

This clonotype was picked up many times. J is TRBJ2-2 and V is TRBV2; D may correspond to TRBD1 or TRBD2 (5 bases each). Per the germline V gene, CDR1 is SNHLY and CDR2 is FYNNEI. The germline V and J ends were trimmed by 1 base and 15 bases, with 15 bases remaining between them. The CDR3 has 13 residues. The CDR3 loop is CASSEGGSLRLFF. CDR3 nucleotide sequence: TGTGCCAGCAGTGAAGGGGGGTCACTACGGTTGTTTTTT. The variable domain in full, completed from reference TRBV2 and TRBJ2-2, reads EPEVTQTPSHQVTQMGQEVILRCVPISNHLYFYWYRQILGQKVEFLVSFYNNEISEKSEIFDDQFSVERPDGSNFTLKIRSTKLEDSAMYFCASSEGGSLRLFFGEGSRLTVL.

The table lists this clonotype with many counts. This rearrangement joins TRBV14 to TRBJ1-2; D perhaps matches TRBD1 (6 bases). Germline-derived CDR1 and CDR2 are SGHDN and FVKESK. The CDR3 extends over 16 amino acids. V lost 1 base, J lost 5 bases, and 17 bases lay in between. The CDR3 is CASSQGQSQGLYGYTF. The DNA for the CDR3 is TGTGCCAGCAGCCAAGGGCAGTCACAGGGACTTTATGGCTACACCTTC.

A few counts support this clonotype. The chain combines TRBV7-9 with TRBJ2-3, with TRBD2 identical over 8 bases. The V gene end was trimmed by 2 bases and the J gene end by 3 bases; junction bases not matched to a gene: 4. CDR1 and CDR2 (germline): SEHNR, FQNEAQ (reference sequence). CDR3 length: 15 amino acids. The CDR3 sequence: CASSLSGGRTDTQYF. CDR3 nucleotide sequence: TGTGCCAGCAGCTTAAGCGGCGGGAGGACAGATACGCAGTATTTT. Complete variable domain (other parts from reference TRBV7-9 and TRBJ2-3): DTGVSQNPRHKITKRGQNVTFRCDPISEHNRLYWYRQTLGQGPEFLTYFQNEAQLEKSRLLSDRFSAERPKGSFSTLEIQRTEQGDSAMYLCASSLSGGRTDTQYFGPGTRLTVL.

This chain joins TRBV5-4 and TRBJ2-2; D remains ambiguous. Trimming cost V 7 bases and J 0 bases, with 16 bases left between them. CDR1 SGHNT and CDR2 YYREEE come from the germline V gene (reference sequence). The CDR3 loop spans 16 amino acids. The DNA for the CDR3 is TGTGCCAGCTCCGTGACAACATTGCCGAACACCGGGGAGCTGTTTTTT. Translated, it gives CASSVTTLPNTGELFF.

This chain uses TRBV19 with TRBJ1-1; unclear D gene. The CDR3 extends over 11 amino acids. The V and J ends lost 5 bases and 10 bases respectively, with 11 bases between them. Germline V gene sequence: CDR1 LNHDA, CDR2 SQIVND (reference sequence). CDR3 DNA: TGTGCCAGTAGTTTTGTATCGGCAGCTTTCTTT. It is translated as CASSFVSAAFF.

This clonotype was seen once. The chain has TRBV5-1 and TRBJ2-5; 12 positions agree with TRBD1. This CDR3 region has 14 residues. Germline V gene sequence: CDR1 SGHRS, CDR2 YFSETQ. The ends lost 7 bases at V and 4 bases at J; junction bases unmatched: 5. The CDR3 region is CASWDRGRGETQYF. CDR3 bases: TGCGCCAGCTGGGACAGGGGGCGGGGAGAGACCCAGTACTTC.

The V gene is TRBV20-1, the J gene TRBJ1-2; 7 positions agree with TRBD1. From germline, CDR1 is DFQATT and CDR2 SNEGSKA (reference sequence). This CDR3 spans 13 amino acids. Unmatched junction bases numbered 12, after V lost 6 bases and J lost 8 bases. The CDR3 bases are TGCAGTGCCAGCCTAGACAGGGTCGACGGCTACACCTTC. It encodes CSASLDRVDGYTF.

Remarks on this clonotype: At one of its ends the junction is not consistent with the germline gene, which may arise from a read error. The chain's CDR3 is CATSRDDSRANVLTF. CDR3 coding DNA: TGTGCCACCAGCCGAGACGACTCTAGGGCCAACGTCCTGACTTTC. The rearrangement uses TRBV15 and TRBJ2-6; no reliable D call. Germline CDR1 reads LNHNV; CDR2 reads YYDKDF (reference sequence). This CDR3 contains 15 residues.

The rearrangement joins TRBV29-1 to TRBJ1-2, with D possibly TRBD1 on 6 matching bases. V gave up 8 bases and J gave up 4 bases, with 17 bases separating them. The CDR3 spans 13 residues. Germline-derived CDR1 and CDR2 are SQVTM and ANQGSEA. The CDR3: CSTPDPQGYGYTF. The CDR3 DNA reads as TGCAGCACCCCTGACCCACAGGGCTATGGCTACACCTTC. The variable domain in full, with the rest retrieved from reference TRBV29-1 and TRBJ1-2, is SAVISQKPSRDICQRGTSLTIQCQVDSQVTMMFWYRQQPGQSLTLIATANQGSEATYESGFVIDKFPISRPNLTFSTLTVSNMSPEDSSIYLCSTPDPQGYGYTFGSGTRLTVV.

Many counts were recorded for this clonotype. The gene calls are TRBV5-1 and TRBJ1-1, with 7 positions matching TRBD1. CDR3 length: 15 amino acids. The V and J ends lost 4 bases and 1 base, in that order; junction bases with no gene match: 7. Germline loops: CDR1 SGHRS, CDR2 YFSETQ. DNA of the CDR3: TGCGCCAGCAGCAGAATGACAGGGACGAACACTGAAGCTTTCTTT. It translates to CASSRMTGTNTEAFF.

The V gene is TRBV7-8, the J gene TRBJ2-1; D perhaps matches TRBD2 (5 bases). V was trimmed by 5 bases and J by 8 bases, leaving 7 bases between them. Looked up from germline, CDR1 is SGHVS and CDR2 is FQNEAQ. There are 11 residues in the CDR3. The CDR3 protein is CASSRGDEQFF. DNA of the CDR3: TGTGCCAGCAGCCGGGGAGATGAGCAGTTCTTC.

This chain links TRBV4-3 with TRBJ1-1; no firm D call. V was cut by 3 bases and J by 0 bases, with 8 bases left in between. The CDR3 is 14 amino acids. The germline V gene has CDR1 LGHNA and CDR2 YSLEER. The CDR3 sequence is CASSHNVVNTEAFF. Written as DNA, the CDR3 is TGCGCCAGCAGCCACAACGTGGTGAACACTGAAGCTTTCTTT.